The clone carrying this TCR beta chain occurred once. V was pared by 6 bases and J by 7 bases, with 21 bases between. This CDR3 has 15 residues. CDR1 is SEHNR, CDR2 FQNEAQ, per germline (reference sequence). Using immunoSEQ multiplex PCR, the repertoire was profiled, and TCRdb retains in-frame clones only, with some absent. The top ten hold approximately 2.3% of the sample, which has under 250,000 clones, roughly 85% seen once. This sample is part of a study of blood T cell repertoires in COVID-19. Material for sequencing was peripheral blood. This rearrangement joins TRBV7-9 to TRBJ1-2; the D gene is possibly TRBD1 (5 bases). This receptor was identified in a woman between 70 and 85 years old with COVID-19, enrolled during active disease. CDR3 in amino acids: CASRTDGHARTGYTF. The CDR3 DNA is TGTGCCAGCAGGACGGATGGACACGCCAGGACTGGCTACACCTTC.